Presented here are 6 T cell receptor beta chains from one specimen sequenced in a study of cytomegalovirus exposure and HLA in healthy donors. Use of 60 Vbeta and 13 Jbeta primers characterized the PCR. Sequencing used immunoSEQ multiplex PCR; TCRdb keeps in-frame clones, though not all of them. The data show tens of thousands of clones, 55% to 75% seen once. The sample consisted of PBMCs. These receptors were taken from a woman in her thirties or forties in good health and CMV-seropositive.

The rearrangement joins TRBV11-2 to TRBJ1-1, with D uncertain. CDR1 is SGHAT and CDR2 is FQNNGV in the germline V gene. This CDR3 has 12 residues. V was trimmed by 5 bases and J by 9 bases, leaving 13 bases between them. CDR3 coding DNA: TGTGCCAGCAGCCTCCCCGGGTCTCAAGCTTTCTTT. Protein: CASSLPGSQAFF. Filled out from reference TRBV11-2 and TRBJ1-1, the complete variable domain reads EAGVAQSPRYKIIEKRQSVAFWCNPISGHATLYWYQQILGQGPKLLIQFQNNGVVDDSQLPKDRFSAERLKGVDSTLKIQPAKLEDSAVYLCASSLPGSQAFFGQGTRLTVV.

The rearrangement uses TRBV4-1 and TRBJ2-5; D is perhaps TRBD1 (6 bases). V dropped 2 bases and J dropped 1 base, with 8 bases sitting between them. Germline CDR1 is MGHRA and CDR2 is YSYEKL. The CDR3 sequence is 14 residues long. As DNA, the CDR3 is TGCGCCAGCAGCCAACACAGGGCCCAAGAGACCCAGTACTTC. Amino acid sequence: CASSQHRAQETQYF.

The chain carries TRBV10-3 and TRBJ2-3; D gene uncertain. V lost 3 bases to trimming and J lost 0 bases, with 16 bases between them. The germline V gene encodes CDR1 ENHRY and CDR2 SYGVKD. This CDR3 has 17 amino acids. CDR3 bases: TGTGCCATCAGTGAAGGTCCTGAACTAAAGAGCACAGATACGCAGTATTTT. Its translation: CAISEGPELKSTDTQYF.

The chain joins TRBV27 to TRBJ1-6, with a possible D match to TRBD1 (5 bases). Germline CDR1 MNHEY, CDR2 SMNVEV (reference sequence). The CDR3 has 16 residues. Trimming took 5 bases from V and 1 from J, leaving 12 bases between them. CDR3 in amino acids: CASSPLQASYNSPLHF. CDR3 sequence (DNA): TGTGCCAGCAGTCCATTACAGGCATCCTATAATTCACCCCTCCACTTT.

The chain recombines TRBV2 with TRBJ2-2; TRBD2 aligns across 10 bases. There are 17 residues in the CDR3. Germline loops: CDR1 SNHLY, CDR2 FYNNEI. Trimming took 6 bases from V and 7 from J; bases not matched to a gene: 14. The chain's CDR3 is CASSDSGGSRVGGELFF. The CDR3 bases are TGTGCCAGCAGCGATAGCGGGGGGTCGCGCGTAGGCGGGGAGCTGTTTTTT.

J is TRBJ2-5 and V is TRBV4-2, with 9 bases identical to TRBD2. Losses at the gene ends were 0 bases for V and 5 bases for J; bases not matched to a gene: 7. The CDR3 runs to 16 residues. Germline lookup yields CDR1 LGHNA and CDR2 YNFKEQ. The CDR3 spells CASSQERGGAWETQYF. The CDR3 coding sequence is TGTGCCAGCAGCCAAGAGCGCGGGGGGGCCTGGGAGACCCAGTACTTC.